Listed below are T cell receptor beta chains from one sample, sequenced in a study of post-analysis software for immune sequencing data. TCRdb re-derived calls from the PCR reads in MiXCR, one entry per CDR3 protein. The table shows under 900,000 distinct CDR3 sequences, with roughly 58% occurring only once. Sample: blood. All receptors come from a girl aged 10 to 17 with multiple sclerosis. Both conserved end residues are part of each CDR3. The D gene is left open where the match is weak. Part of the rows lack a size; the others show once, few, many or a class for expanded clones.

clone_size,cdr3_length,j_call,d_call,v_call,cdr3_aa,cdr3_nt
few,15,TRBJ2-1,-,TRBV12-3/TRBV12-4,CASSFAGQSYNEQFF,TGTGCCAGCAGTTTTGCGGGACAATCCTACAATGAGCAGTTCTTC
-,16,TRBJ2-7,TRBD2,TRBV5-1,CASSLSPGLAAYEQYF,TGCGCCAGCAGCTTATCCCCGGGACTAGCGGCTTACGAGCAGTACTTC
-,14,TRBJ1-2,-,TRBV29-1,CSVDTGRTHYGYTF,TGCAGCGTTGATACAGGGAGAACGCACTATGGCTACACCTTC
-,15,TRBJ1-2,TRBD1,TRBV12-3/TRBV12-4,CASSSRTGPTYGYTF,TGTGCCAGCAGTTCCAGGACAGGCCCTACATATGGCTACACCTTC
-,14,TRBJ2-1,TRBD2,TRBV5-1,CASSPGRGDNEQFF,TGCGCCAGCAGCCCGGGACGGGGGGACAATGAGCAGTTCTTC
few,18,TRBJ2-2,TRBD1,TRBV2,CASRPLPGTGGADGELFF,TGTGCCAGCAGACCTTTACCCGGGACAGGGGGCGCAGACGGGGAGCTGTTTTTT
few,14,TRBJ2-5,-,TRBV20-1,CSAIPNFWGETQYF,TGCAGTGCTATTCCCAATTTTTGGGGGGAGACCCAGTACTTC
few,14,TRBJ2-7,TRBD1,TRBV10-3,CAISRRTGDYEQYF,TGTGCCATCAGTCGTAGGACAGGCGACTACGAGCAGTACTTC
few,13,TRBJ2-7,-,TRBV20-1,CSATPGRWVEQYF,TGCAGTGCTACCCCAGGGCGGTGGGTCGAGCAGTACTTC
-,14,TRBJ2-7,-,TRBV7-9,CASIFSGETYEQYF,TGTGCCAGCATCTTCTCAGGGGAAACCTACGAGCAGTACTTC
-,15,TRBJ2-7,-,TRBV29-1,CSVEGEADLPYEQYF,TGCAGCGTTGAAGGGGAGGCAGACCTACCCTACGAGCAGTACTTC
few,15,TRBJ1-5,-,TRBV29-1,CSARLTGSSNQPQHF,TGCAGCGCCCGCCTTACCGGGTCATCGAATCAGCCCCAGCATTTT
-,13,TRBJ2-7,-,TRBV12-3/TRBV12-4,CASRLRDSYEQYF,TGTGCCAGCAGACTGAGAGATTCCTACGAGCAGTACTTC
-,15,TRBJ2-5,-,TRBV18,CASSPERQLQETQYF,TGTGCCAGCTCACCGGAGAGACAGCTACAAGAGACCCAGTACTTC
-,14,TRBJ1-1,-,TRBV11-3,CASSLGLGGTEAFF,TGTGCCAGCAGCTTAGGTCTGGGTGGAACTGAAGCTTTCTTT
-,15,TRBJ2-7,-,TRBV6-1,CASSESGTTSYEQYF,TGTGCCAGCAGTGAGAGCGGGACAACCTCCTACGAGCAGTACTTC
-,15,TRBJ1-2,TRBD1,TRBV29-1,CSVPGGQILVNGYTF,TGCAGCGTCCCTGGGGGACAGATCCTGGTCAACGGCTACACCTTC
-,15,TRBJ1-1,-,TRBV7-9,CASSPRGSGNTEAFF,TGTGCCAGCAGCCCACGAGGAAGCGGCAACACTGAAGCTTTCTTT